Sequencing of this T cell receptor (beta chain) was carried out in a study of beta chain features in type 1 diabetes (dated by TCRdb to the late 2010s). Context from the whole study: Patients and healthy donors did not differ in mean age, gender distribution, total cell number or subset yield. A total of around 110,000,000 sorted cells were examined across all samples, and RNA yield correlated strongly with the number of cells per subset. Whereas all 28 donors provided naive and central memory subsets, regulatory and stem cell-like memory subsets were isolated from just 8 patients and roughly eight healthy donors. The study compared TCRB repertoires of sorted circulating CD4+ T cell subsets between recently diagnosed type 1 diabetes patients and matched healthy donors.

Overall study results and their limits: Patients with type 1 diabetes made fewer insertions and deleted more nucleotides at VDJ recombination sites, implying thymic rearrangement abnormalities. PCR may preferentially amplify shorter templates, but because patient and control samples were amplified and corrected together, any resulting skew would affect both groups equally. Because cDNA was sequenced instead of genomic DNA, highly expressing activated cells could be over-represented, though the groups showed no difference in activation or CD3 levels. Type 1 diabetes patients showed a moderate but significant shortening of TCRB CDR3 length in all four CD4+ subsets. The naive, central memory and regulatory TCRB repertoires appeared to resemble one another more closely among patients than among healthy donors. Only small numbers of individuals were included in the HLA sub-analyses, which left unresolved whether HLA type had any influence on TCRB rearrangement.

The entire isolated RNA was reverse transcribed using the High Capacity cDNA Reverse Transcription Kit, and thus expressed TCRB transcripts were sequenced. Naive, central memory and regulatory T cell samples underwent deep immunoSEQ sequencing, averaging around 3.9 million total reads per sample. After sorted cells were lysed in RLT buffer, RNA was extracted with DNase-treated RNeasy Micro or Mini kits, with the choice depending on cell number. Each cell subset was processed separately to prevent cross-contamination, with patient and healthy donor samples processed together. TCRB sequences were amplified from cDNA with the immunoSEQ multiplex PCR, producing 87-bp fragments spanning the CDR3 region. Sequencing of the amplicons was performed on the Illumina HiSeq platform. The authors processed their data as follows. PCR bias was computationally corrected using synthetic template baselines, reads within Hamming distance 2 were collapsed, and singletons that could not be merged were discarded. Reads were aligned to IMGT to assign V, D and J genes, CDR3 length, and insertions or deletions at six rearrangement sites. Within each subset, clonotype counts were normalized to the number of sorted cells before true diversity and Gini coefficients were calculated with the tcR R package. Repertoire sharing was quantified using the overlap coefficient calculated on TCRB nucleotide sequences. As a proxy for the pre-selection repertoire, out-of-frame TCRB sequences from naive cells were analyzed. This is the immuneACCESS table as TCRdb keeps it, with only in-frame sequences that have V and J called. A part of the clones is gone; compared with another copy, unresolved V genes explain less than half, and the rest is unexplained. That table supplies the V and J calls and clone size; D and trimming were determined from the DNA. For this sample the table gives under 300,000 clones, of which 20% were detected only once. Clones ranked in the top ten supply around 0.028% of the sample.

A single peripheral blood draw of around 100 mL on average was collected from each donor into heparinised tubes. Naive, central memory, regulatory and stem cell-like memory CD4+ T cells were sorted on a BD FACSAria II using a panel including CD45RO, CCR7, CD25, CD127, CD95 and CD27. Every sorted population had a purity above 95%. PBMCs were separated immediately by Lymphoprep density gradient centrifugation and were stained directly, without being cultured. Samples were stained and sorted in pairs, with one healthy donor and one patient per experiment, so that batch effects were minimized. This clone has a handful of counts. Its antigen has not been determined. Base qualities were left out, and no much larger clone turns up one base away. From the cysteine through the phenylalanine, the CDR3 covers 14 amino acids. Only the CDR3 DNA stays, 42 bases, in frame from base 1. The germline V gene supplies CDR1 MDHEN and CDR2 SYDVKM. The germline V and J ends show losses of 2 bases and 5 bases respectively, and no gene match explains 3 bases of the junction.

This sequence originates from a woman aged 40 to 55 with type 1 diabetes. The rearrangement combines TRBV28 with TRBJ2-1, with TRBD2 identical over 7 junction bases. Sequencing was performed on naive CD4+ T cells from blood. Explained via the paper, the cell subset or site label denotes: true naive CD4+ T cells. Read as DNA, the sequence is TGTGCCAGCAGTTTAGCGGGGGTGAACAATGAGCAGTTCTTC. Its amino acids are CASSLAGVNNEQFF.